A single sample gave rise to the 8 T cell receptor beta chains below, sequenced in a study of CXCR3-negative and CXCR3-positive naive CD8 T cells. Overall study results and limits: Hydrophobicity was higher for TRB CDR3s found in CXCR3-positive naive cells than in CXCR3-negative naive cells.

The study made its TRB cDNA libraries by 5' RACE, adding UMI labels. TCRdb re-called the 5' RACE reads and gives one entry per CDR3 protein, without DNA. This repertoire includes 95,000 to 100,000 distinct CDR3 sequences. Which antigens these TCRs recognize remains unknown. Sequences were obtained from naive CXCR3+ CD8+ T cells from blood. The subset is: CD45RO-CCR7+CD27+CD95- naive CD8+ T cells expressing CXCR3 (TNR3+). These receptor sequences come from a human donor in good health. Some clones in this sample may be carry-over from other donors' samples.

The V and J genes are TRBV20-1 and TRBJ2-7; there is no DNA to check the TCRdb D call of TRBD1. The germline V gene encodes CDR1 DFQATT and CDR2 SNEGSKA (reference sequence). The CDR3 runs 17 residues. The CDR3 here is CSARDHLDSQTYYEQYF.

The chain employs TRBV11-2 and TRBJ2-3; without DNA, the TCRdb call of TRBD2 cannot be checked. Germline lookup yields CDR1 SGHAT and CDR2 FQNNGV. The CDR3 sequence is 16 residues long. CDR3 loop: CASSLLAGGPGDTQYF.

This chain links TRBV3-1 with TRBJ2-5; TCRdb selects TRBD2, and the lack of DNA leaves this call unchecked. The CDR3 is made up of 17 amino acids. Germline CDR1 reads LGHDT; CDR2 reads YNNKEL (reference sequence). The CDR3 loop is CASSQVFGGIEGETQYF.

The CDR3 is CASSYSPDQPQHF. The V and J genes are TRBV12-3 or TRBV12-4 and TRBJ1-5. The CDR3 spans 13 residues.

The chain uses TRBV29-1 and TRBJ1-1; checking the TCRdb D call of TRBD1 is not possible without DNA. The CDR3 is 16 amino acids. Germline loops: CDR1 SQVTM, CDR2 ANQGSEA. CDR3: CSVEERLDRANTEAFF.

The chain employs TRBV24-1 and TRBJ1-1. The CDR3 is 11 residues long. Germline assignment: CDR1 KGHDR and CDR2 SFDVKD. CDR3: CATSDLTEAFF.

The chain joins TRBV21-1 to TRBJ1-3. TRBV21-1 constitutes a pseudogene. This CDR3 is 19 amino acids long. The CDR3 sequence is CASSKALEGYRSSGNTIYF.

The chain recombines TRBV14 with TRBJ2-1. CDR1 and CDR2 from the germline V gene are SGHDN and FVKESK. The CDR3 length is 16 residues. This CDR3 is CASSQDRSGPYNEQFF.